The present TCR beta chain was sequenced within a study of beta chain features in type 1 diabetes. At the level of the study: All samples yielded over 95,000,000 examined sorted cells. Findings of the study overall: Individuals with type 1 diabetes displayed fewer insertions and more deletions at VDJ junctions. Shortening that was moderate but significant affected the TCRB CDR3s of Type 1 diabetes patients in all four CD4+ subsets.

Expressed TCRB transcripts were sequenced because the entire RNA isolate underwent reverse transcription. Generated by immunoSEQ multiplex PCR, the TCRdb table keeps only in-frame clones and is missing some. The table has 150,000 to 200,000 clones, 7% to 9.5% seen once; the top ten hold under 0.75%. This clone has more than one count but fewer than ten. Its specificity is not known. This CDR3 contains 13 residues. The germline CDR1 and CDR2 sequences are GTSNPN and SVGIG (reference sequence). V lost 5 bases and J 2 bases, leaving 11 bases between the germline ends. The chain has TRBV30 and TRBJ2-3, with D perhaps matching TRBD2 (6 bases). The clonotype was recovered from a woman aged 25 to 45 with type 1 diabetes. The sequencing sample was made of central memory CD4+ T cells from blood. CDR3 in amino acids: CAWDRDSTDTQYF. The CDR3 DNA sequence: TGTGCCTGGGACCGGGACTCCACAGATACGCAGTATTTT.